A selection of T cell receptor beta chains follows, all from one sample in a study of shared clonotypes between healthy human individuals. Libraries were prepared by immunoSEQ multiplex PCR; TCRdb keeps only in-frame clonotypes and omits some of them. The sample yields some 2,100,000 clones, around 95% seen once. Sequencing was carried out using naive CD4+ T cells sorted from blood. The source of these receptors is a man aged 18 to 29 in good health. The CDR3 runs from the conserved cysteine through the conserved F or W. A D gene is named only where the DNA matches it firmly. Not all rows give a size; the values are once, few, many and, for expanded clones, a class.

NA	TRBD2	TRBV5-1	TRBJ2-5	CASSSTSGQETQYF	TGCGCCAGCAGCTCGACTAGCGGCCAAGAGACCCAGTACTTC
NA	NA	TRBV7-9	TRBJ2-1	CASSPGRLVVEQFF	TGTGCCAGCAGCCCCGGCCGACTAGTGGTTGAGCAGTTCTTC
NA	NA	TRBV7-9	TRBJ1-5	CASSLVCQFNQPQHF	TGTGCCAGCAGCTTAGTTTGCCAGTTTAATCAGCCCCAGCATTTT
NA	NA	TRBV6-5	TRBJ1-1	CASSLDSVQEAFF	TGTGCCAGCAGTCTGGACAGTGTTCAGGAAGCTTTCTTT
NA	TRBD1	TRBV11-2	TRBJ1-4	CASSSVDRAKNEKLFF	TGTGCCAGCAGCTCCGTCGACAGGGCCAAAAATGAAAAACTGTTTTTT
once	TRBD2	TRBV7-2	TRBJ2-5	CASSSPSGGARETQYF	TGTGCCAGCAGCTCTCCTAGCGGGGGGGCCAGAGAGACCCAGTACTTC
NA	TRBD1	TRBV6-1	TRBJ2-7	CASSEAGQDSYEQYF	TGTGCCAGCAGTGAAGCAGGACAGGACTCCTACGAGCAGTACTTC
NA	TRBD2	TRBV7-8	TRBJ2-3	CASSWTSADTQYF	TGTGCCAGCAGCTGGACTAGCGCAGATACGCAGTATTTT
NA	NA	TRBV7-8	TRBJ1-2	CASSSRDPRIDNYGYTF	TGTGCCAGCAGCTCAAGGGACCCCAGAATTGATAACTATGGCTACACCTTC
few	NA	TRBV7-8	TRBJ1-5	CASSLAGGNQPQHF	TGTGCCAGCAGCTTAGCGGGGGGCAATCAGCCCCAGCATTTT
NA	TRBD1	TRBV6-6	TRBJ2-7	CASRSGQVSSYEQYF	TGTGCCAGCAGGAGTGGACAGGTGAGCTCCTACGAGCAGTACTTC
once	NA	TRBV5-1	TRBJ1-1	CASSPPSSRNTEAFF	TGCGCCAGCAGCCCCCCTAGTAGCCGGAACACTGAAGCTTTCTTT
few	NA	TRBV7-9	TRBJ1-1	CASSLRENTEAFF	TGTGCCAGCAGCTTACGGGAGAACACTGAAGCTTTCTTT
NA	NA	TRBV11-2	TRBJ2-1	CASFSEGPNEQFF	TGTGCCAGCTTTTCCGAGGGCCCGAATGAGCAGTTCTTC
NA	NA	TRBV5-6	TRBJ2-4	CASSSWGSPINIQYF	TGTGCCAGCAGCTCTTGGGGGAGCCCGATAAACATTCAGTACTTC
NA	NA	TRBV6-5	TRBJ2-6	CASSSGTGANVLTF	TGTGCCAGCAGTTCCGGGACTGGGGCCAACGTCCTGACTTTC
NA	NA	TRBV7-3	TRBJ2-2	CASSLTAPGTGELFF	TGTGCCAGCAGCTTAACAGCCCCGGGCACCGGGGAGCTGTTTTTT
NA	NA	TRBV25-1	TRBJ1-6	CASSESIGSPLHF	TGTGCCAGCAGTGAATCGATCGGTTCACCCCTCCACTTT
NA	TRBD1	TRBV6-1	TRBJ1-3	CASSVRTGTYSGNTIYF	TGTGCCAGCAGTGTGCGGACAGGAACTTACTCTGGAAACACCATATATTTT
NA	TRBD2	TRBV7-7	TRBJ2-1	CASSLGGTSGRASYNEQFF	TGTGCTAGCAGCTTAGGGGGGACTAGCGGGAGGGCCTCCTACAATGAGCAGTTCTTC